Sequencing of this TCR beta chain was carried out in a study of control samples from healthy donors and cancer patients. The germline V gene has CDR1 MGHDK and CDR2 SYGVNS. V dropped 6 bases and J dropped 8 bases, with 17 bases sitting between them. The CDR3 contains 14 residues. The table came from immunoSEQ multiplex PCR; TCRdb's copy has only in-frame clones and leaves some out. Of roughly 86,000 clones in the sample, 91% were seen once. The sequenced sample was blood. This chain joins TRBV25-1 and TRBJ1-5, with D tentatively TRBD1 (6 bases). The clonotype originates from a young man in good health. The CDR3 coding sequence is TGTGCCAGCAGCCCGGACAGCGTACTGAAGCCCCAGCATTTT. It specifies CASSPDSVLKPQHF.